Presented here are 25 T cell receptor beta chains from one specimen sequenced in a study of T cells after yellow fever vaccination. TCRdb re-called the 5' RACE reads with MiXCR, one entry per CDR3 protein. Found here are more than 300,000 distinct CDR3 sequences, about 10% of them singletons; the top ten hold 3% to 4%. The sample consisted of CD4+ T cells sorted from PBMCs, taken 45 days after the yellow fever booster vaccination. The receptors were gathered from a man younger than 35 who received the YFV17D yellow fever vaccine.

The chain couples TRBV30 to TRBJ1-5; D is ambiguous. The V gene's germline CDR1 is GTSNPN and CDR2 SVGIG (reference sequence). The CDR3 runs 12 residues. V was shortened by 3 bases and J by 8 bases, with 11 bases between the two germline ends. Here the CDR3 reads CAWRQPGEPQHF. The CDR3 DNA sequence: TGTGCCTGGAGGCAACCCGGAGAGCCCCAGCATTTT.

This clonotype has just a few counts. V gene TRBV20-1 combines with J gene TRBJ1-1, with D possibly being TRBD1 (5 bases). The CDR3 runs 16 residues. Looked up from germline, CDR1 is DFQATT and CDR2 is SNEGSKA (reference sequence). V lost 3 bases and J lost 0, with 17 bases in between. The CDR3 sequence is CSASGRGPGLNTEAFF. CDR3 nucleotide sequence: TGCAGTGCTAGTGGTAGGGGACCCGGACTGAACACTGAAGCTTTCTTT.

This clonotype showed up just a few times. The chain couples TRBV20-1 to TRBJ2-1; D is possibly TRBD2 (6 bases). CDR3 length: 17 residues. Trimming took off 6 bases at V and 0 bases at J, with 21 bases between the two ends. Per the germline V gene, CDR1 is DFQATT and CDR2 is SNEGSKA (reference sequence). The CDR3 protein is CSARGSIRGSSYNEQFF. The CDR3 DNA follows: TGCAGTGCGCGTGGGTCTATCCGGGGGAGCTCCTACAATGAGCAGTTCTTC.

At least ten counts were recorded for this clonotype. The chain joins TRBV7-9 to TRBJ1-1; D gene uncertain. The germline V gene has CDR1 SEHNR and CDR2 FQNEAQ (reference sequence). V lost 3 bases, J lost 0 bases, and 8 bases lay in between. The CDR3 totals 14 residues. The chain's CDR3 is CASSFGGVNTEAFF. CDR3 sequence (DNA): TGTGCCAGCAGCTTCGGTGGGGTGAACACTGAAGCTTTCTTT.

In this sample, this clonotype turned up a few times. The rearrangement uses TRBV6-5 and TRBJ2-2, with D unclear. Germline lookup yields CDR1 MNHEY and CDR2 SVGAGI. The CDR3 loop spans 15 amino acids. The V end was cut by 6 bases, the J end by 8 bases, with 19 bases between. For the CDR3, the DNA is TGTGCCAGCAGCTGGTTCTCGGGCCAGAAGGGGGAGCTGTTTTTT. Protein product: CASSWFSGQKGELFF.

The rearrangement uses TRBV2 and TRBJ2-7; TRBD1 agrees at 7 bases. V lost 5 bases, J lost 4 bases, and 2 bases stayed unmatched. The CDR3 is 12 amino acids. Germline V gene data show CDR1 as SNHLY and CDR2 as FYNNEI. CDR3 protein: CASSNRGYEQYV. The CDR3 DNA follows: TGTGCCAGCAGTAACAGGGGTTACGAGCAGTACGTC.

This clonotype was seen more than once but under ten times. The rearrangement joins TRBV5-4 to TRBJ2-1; 7 bases fit TRBD1. The germline V gene encodes CDR1 SGHNT and CDR2 YYREEE (reference sequence). This CDR3 is 16 amino acids long. V lost 5 bases and J lost 0; bases outside the gene matches: 8. CDR3 protein: CASRQDRTGSYNEQFF. As DNA, the CDR3 is TGTGCCAGCAGACAGGACAGGACGGGCTCCTACAATGAGCAGTTCTTC.

This clonotype was seen a few times. V gene TRBV6-5 combines with J gene TRBJ2-7, with D perhaps matching TRBD1 (5 bases). Germline-derived CDR1 and CDR2 are MNHEY and SVGAGI. The length of the CDR3 is 15 residues. Trimming pared 5 bases from V and 3 bases from J, leaving 17 bases between. CDR3 sequence (DNA): TGTGCCAGCAGTCTCCGGGCAGGGAACTTCTACGAGCAGTACGTC. Protein product: CASSLRAGNFYEQYV.

This clonotype was observed at least ten times. The chain carries TRBV6-6 and TRBJ2-3, with TRBD2 matching 8 bases. Trimming cost V 6 bases and J 1 base; bases outside gene matches: 3. The CDR3 consists of 14 residues. Per germline, CDR1 MNHNY and CDR2 SVGAGI (reference sequence). CDR3 coding DNA: TGTGCCAGCAGGCGTAGCGGGGGCACAGATACGCAGTATTTT. Its translation: CASRRSGGTDTQYF.

In this sample, this clonotype turned up many times. The V and J genes are TRBV7-9 and TRBJ2-7; D is possibly TRBD1 or TRBD2 (8 bases each). Trimming cost V 5 bases and J 0 bases, with 20 bases left between them. Germline lookup yields CDR1 SEHNR and CDR2 FQNEAQ (reference sequence). CDR3 length equals 17 residues. The CDR3 region is CASSPRGDRSSSYEQYF. The CDR3, as DNA: TGTGCCAGCAGCCCGCGGGGGGACAGGTCGAGCTCCTACGAGCAGTACTTC.

The V call is TRBV20-1, the J call TRBJ2-1, with D tentatively TRBD1 or TRBD2 (7 bases each). Germline V gene data show CDR1 as DFQATT and CDR2 as SNEGSKA (reference sequence). Trimming took off 4 bases at V and 6 bases at J, with 13 bases between the two ends. CDR3 length equals 13 residues. DNA for the CDR3: TGCAGTGCTACACAGGGGAGGGTCAATGAGCAGTTCTTC. This gives the protein CSATQGRVNEQFF.

The rearrangement joins TRBV6-2 or TRBV6-3 to TRBJ2-3; D call uncertain. The CDR3 has 16 residues. With 1 base removed from V and 0 bases from J, the gap between germline ends came to 11 bases. Germline V gene lookup returns CDR1 MNHEY and CDR2 SVGEGT. CDR3 sequence reads: CASSYYPDISTDTQYF. The DNA of the CDR3 is TGTGCCAGCAGTTACTATCCGGATATTAGCACAGATACGCAGTATTTT.

The rearrangement uses TRBV7-2 and TRBJ1-2, with 9 bases lining up with TRBD1. The ends lost 7 bases at V and 2 bases at J; junction bases unmatched: 5. There are 14 residues in the CDR3. Germline loops: CDR1 SGHTA, CDR2 FQGNSA. The CDR3, as DNA: TGTGCCAGCACCGCGACAGGGGGGAACTATGGCTACACCTTC. This translates into CASTATGGNYGYTF.

The V gene is TRBV7-9, the J gene TRBJ2-1; 7 bases agree with TRBD1. With V trimmed by 5 bases and J by 0 bases, 4 bases remained unmatched. Germline lookup yields CDR1 SEHNR and CDR2 FQNEAQ (reference sequence). The CDR3 runs to 15 residues. The CDR3 sequence is CASSATGASYNEQFF. The CDR3 bases are TGTGCCAGCAGCGCAACAGGGGCCTCCTACAATGAGCAGTTCTTC.

This clonotype appeared many times. This chain connects TRBV11-2 to TRBJ2-7; D is ambiguous. The germline V gene has CDR1 SGHAT and CDR2 FQNNGV. Deletions cut 3 bases from V and 4 bases from J, with 7 bases between. The CDR3 sequence is 12 residues long. The CDR3 loop is CASSFVRYEQYV. For the CDR3, the DNA is TGTGCCAGCAGCTTTGTCCGATACGAGCAGTACGTC.

This clonotype was counted between two and nine times. The chain couples TRBV20-1 to TRBJ1-2; maybe TRBD1 (5 bases). This CDR3 has 13 residues. Germline assignment: CDR1 DFQATT and CDR2 SNEGSKA (reference sequence). The CDR3 DNA reads as TGCAGCCCCGGAGGGCAGCCAGGGTTGGACTACACCTTC. It codes for CSPGGQPGLDYTF.

The CDR3 DNA reads TGTGCCAGCAGCCGGGGACAGTACTACGAGCAGTACGTC. It codes for CASSRGQYYEQYV. The gene calls are TRBV6-6 and TRBJ2-7; 7 bases agree with TRBD1. The CDR3 length is 13 residues. Germline loops: CDR1 MNHNY, CDR2 SVGAGI (reference sequence). The V segment lost 6 bases and the J segment 3 bases; nucleotides outside the gene matches: 5.

The chain recombines TRBV27 with TRBJ1-4, with D perhaps TRBD1 (6 bases). Germline-derived CDR1 and CDR2 are MNHEY and SMNVEV (reference sequence). Deletions cut 4 bases from V and 8 bases from J, with 14 bases between. The CDR3 is made up of 14 amino acids. The CDR3 DNA reads as TGTGCCAGCAGTTCGAACAGGGTTGGGGAAAAACTGTTTTTT. Its translation is CASSSNRVGEKLFF.

V is TRBV7-2 and J is TRBJ1-5; D might be TRBD1 (5 bases). Germline V gene lookup returns CDR1 SGHTA and CDR2 FQGNSA. The V end was cut by 5 bases, the J end by 6 bases, with 20 bases between. This CDR3 region has 16 residues. CDR3 coding DNA: TGTGCCAGCAGCCCGTCCGCGACAGAGGTAACTCAGCCCCAGCATTTT. It yields the protein CASSPSATEVTQPQHF.

This clonotype was observed a few times. J is TRBJ2-3 and V is TRBV4-2, with 7 bases fitting TRBD2. Germline CDR1 is LGHNA and CDR2 is YNFKEQ. CDR3 length: 16 amino acids. With 0 bases clipped from V and 2 bases from J, the junction kept 5 bases outside the gene matches. CDR3 region: CASSQEASGPTDTQYF. The DNA for the CDR3 is TGTGCCAGCAGCCAAGAGGCTAGCGGACCCACAGATACGCAGTATTTT.

The rearrangement uses TRBV28 and TRBJ2-2; possible D gene TRBD1, 5 bases. The CDR3 is 15 amino acids. Germline V CDR1 and CDR2: MDHEN, SYDVKM. V lost 5 bases to trimming and J lost 6 bases, with 16 bases between them. CDR3 bases: TGTGCCAGCAGTGGGGCTACCCGATCCGCCGGGGAGCTGTTTTTT. Its protein product is CASSGATRSAGELFF.

A few counts support this clonotype. The rearrangement uses TRBV18 and TRBJ1-5; a possible D gene is TRBD1 (5 bases). CDR1 is KGHSH, CDR2 LQKENI, per germline. V lost 2 bases and J lost 3, with 11 bases in between. The CDR3 totals 15 residues. CDR3: CASSPLAGNNQPQHF. The DNA for the CDR3 is TGTGCCAGCTCACCATTGGCAGGGAACAATCAGCCCCAGCATTTT.

A few counts support this clonotype. The chain joins TRBV6-5 to TRBJ2-3; maybe TRBD2 (7 bases). From germline, CDR1 is MNHEY and CDR2 SVGAGI. This CDR3 region has 17 residues. V lost 4 bases and J 4 bases, leaving 21 bases between the germline ends. DNA for the CDR3: TGTGCCAGCAGTTTCCTAGGAAGGGGGGGGCTATCAGATACGCAGTATTTT. It yields the protein CASSFLGRGGLSDTQYF.

The genes are TRBV9 and TRBJ2-5, with 8 bases aligning to TRBD2. There are 15 residues in the CDR3. CDR1 and CDR2 from the germline V gene are SGDLS and YYNGEE. With 4 bases clipped from V and 2 bases from J, the junction kept 7 bases outside the gene matches. The CDR3 nucleotides are TGTGCCAGCAGCTCTGGACGGGGGGGGCAAGAGACCCAGTACTTC. Residues: CASSSGRGGQETQYF. Together with reference TRBV9 and TRBJ2-5, the CDR3 gives the full variable domain: DSGVTQTPKHLITATGQRVTLRCSPRSGDLSVYWYQQSLDQGLQFLIQYYNGEERAKGNILERFSAQQFPDLHSELNLSSLELGDSALYFCASSSGRGGQETQYFGPGTRLLVL.

This clonotype was seen a few times. The rearrangement uses TRBV7-6 and TRBJ1-3; no reliable D call. CDR1 is SGHVS and CDR2 is FNYEAQ in the germline V gene. The V and J ends lost 10 bases and 4 bases respectively, with 14 bases between them. This CDR3 region has 13 residues. The DNA for the CDR3 is TGTGCCACCGATTACGCCGGGGGAAACACCATATATTTT. Translation: CATDYAGGNTIYF.